The 12 T cell receptor beta chains given below trace back to one sample, sequenced in a study of T-cell memory formation after mild COVID-19. TCRdb re-derived calls from the 5' RACE reads in MiXCR, one entry per CDR3 protein. The sample carries more than 300,000 distinct CDR3 sequences, roughly 20% recorded once. Source material: PBMCs or a T cell subset sorted from them (not recorded which). The receptors derive from a man aged 18 to 35 who had mild COVID-19 (a few samples of this study predate the infection). Cell type and time point are not known.

This clonotype was counted a few times. The V and J genes are TRBV6-6 and TRBJ2-3, with TRBD1 matching 8 bases. V was pared by 7 bases and J by 1 base, with 4 bases of the junction left unmatched. The CDR3 is 14 residues long. The V gene's germline CDR1 is MNHNY and CDR2 SVGAGI (reference sequence). In DNA, the CDR3 is TGTGCCAGCACCCAGGACAGGGGCACAGATACGCAGTATTTT. This codes for CASTQDRGTDTQYF.

This clonotype was seen a handful of times. The chain links TRBV11-2 to TRBJ2-5; D unclear. Looked up from germline, CDR1 is SGHAT and CDR2 is FQNNGV. The CDR3 runs to 14 residues. The ends were cut back, 1 base at V and 4 bases at J, with 10 bases in the middle. CDR3 region: CASSLVRRLETQYF. The CDR3 DNA sequence: TGTGCCAGCAGCTTAGTGAGGAGACTAGAGACCCAGTACTTC. The full variable domain, completed using reference TRBV11-2 and TRBJ2-5, is EAGVAQSPRYKIIEKRQSVAFWCNPISGHATLYWYQQILGQGPKLLIQFQNNGVVDDSQLPKDRFSAERLKGVDSTLKIQPAKLEDSAVYLCASSLVRRLETQYFGPGTRLLVL.

The V gene is TRBV2, the J gene TRBJ2-7; D possibly corresponds to TRBD1 (6 bases). CDR3 length: 14 residues. Trimming took 7 bases from V and 0 from J, leaving 13 bases between them. The V gene's germline CDR1 is SNHLY and CDR2 FYNNEI. The CDR3 region is CASKGNRDSYEQYF. In DNA, the CDR3 is TGTGCCAGCAAAGGGAACAGGGACTCCTACGAGCAGTACTTC.

CDR3: CATSDSITLGETQYF. In DNA form, the CDR3 reads TGTGCCACCAGTGATTCCATTACTTTGGGAGAGACCCAGTACTTC. This rearrangement joins TRBV24-1 to TRBJ2-5; D gene uncertain. CDR3 size: 15 residues. Germline CDR1 KGHDR, CDR2 SFDVKD. The ends were cut back, 2 bases at V and 4 bases at J, with 13 bases in the middle.

The genes are TRBV29-1 and TRBJ2-7; 13 bases fit TRBD2. V lost 4 bases, J lost 0 bases, and 6 bases stayed unmatched. There are 16 residues in the CDR3. From germline, CDR1 is SQVTM and CDR2 ANQGSEA. CDR3 amino acids: CSVVGLAGESSYEQYF. CDR3 DNA: TGCAGCGTTGTCGGACTAGCGGGGGAGAGCTCCTACGAGCAGTACTTC.

CDR3 protein: CASSQDVLSGYTF. Written as DNA, the CDR3 is TGCGCCAGCAGCCAAGATGTCCTGAGCGGCTACACCTTC. The chain has TRBV4-3 and TRBJ1-2; D gene unclear. V lost 0 bases, J lost 8 bases, and 10 bases lay in between. The CDR3 totals 13 residues. Germline V gene data show CDR1 as LGHNA and CDR2 as YSLEER.

This clonotype was detected a few times. The chain has TRBV4-1 and TRBJ2-3; TRBD1 matches 8 bases. CDR3 length: 16 amino acids. Germline V gene sequence: CDR1 MGHRA, CDR2 YSYEKL. The ends lost 3 bases at V and 2 bases at J; junction bases unmatched: 7. The CDR3 reads CASSQVAGGLTDTQYF. The CDR3 coding sequence is TGCGCCAGCAGCCAGGTGGCAGGGGGCCTCACAGATACGCAGTATTTT.

This chain joins TRBV6-6 and TRBJ2-2; a weak D match, TRBD1 (5 bases). Trimming left V 7 bases short and J 1 base short, with 7 bases between. In germline, CDR1 is MNHNY, CDR2 SVGAGI (reference sequence). The CDR3 is made up of 13 amino acids. CDR3 residues: CASNRMNTGELFF. The CDR3 DNA sequence: TGTGCCAGCAACAGGATGAACACCGGGGAGCTGTTTTTT.

This clonotype was seen a few times. The genes are TRBV20-1 and TRBJ1-2, with unresolved D. This CDR3 comprises 14 residues. Germline CDR1 DFQATT, CDR2 SNEGSKA (reference sequence). The CDR3 sequence is CNSTGPIYSYGYTF. In DNA form, the CDR3 reads TGCAATAGCACCGGGCCCATATACTCGTATGGCTACACCTTC.

This sequence joins TRBV5-1 and TRBJ2-1; the D gene could be TRBD1 or TRBD2 (5 bases each). This CDR3 comprises 14 residues. The V end lost 6 bases, the J end lost 7 bases, and 17 bases lay between the germline ends. Germline V gene sequence: CDR1 SGHRS, CDR2 YFSETQ. CDR3 amino acids: CASTLPGTVNEQFF. The CDR3 DNA follows: TGCGCCAGCACCCTTCCCGGGACCGTGAATGAGCAGTTCTTC.

The rearrangement uses TRBV4-3 and TRBJ1-2; D remains ambiguous. Between the trimmed V and J ends, which lost 0 bases and 3 bases, there was a span of 11 bases. The CDR3 runs to 15 residues. Germline V gene lookup returns CDR1 LGHNA and CDR2 YSLEER. The CDR3 nucleotides read TGCGCCAGCAGCCAAGATAGAAGGAGCTACTATGGCTACACCTTC. Protein product: CASSQDRRSYYGYTF.

This clonotype was observed a few times. This chain connects TRBV9 to TRBJ1-1; a weak D match, TRBD1 (6 bases). This CDR3 has 14 residues. Germline CDR1 SGDLS, CDR2 YYNGEE. V was shortened by 0 bases and J by 3 bases, with 9 bases between the two germline ends. CDR3 coding DNA: TGTGCCAGCAGCGTAGTCGGGGGCCACACTGAAGCTTTCTTT. It is translated as CASSVVGGHTEAFF.